The subject of this entry is one TCR beta chain. Its antigen is as yet unknown. The sample comes from a study of cytomegalovirus exposure and HLA in healthy donors. PCR was performed using 60 Vbeta and 13 Jbeta primers. The method was immunoSEQ multiplex PCR; TCRdb's version includes in-frame clones alone and lacks a portion of them. The sample has some 140,000 clones, about 70% seen once. Participants comprised healthy donors of bone marrow. Germline V gene lookup returns CDR1 SGDLS and CDR2 YYNGEE. The V end was cut by 0 bases, the J end by 5 bases, with 17 bases between. This CDR3 comprises 16 residues. Whole-study results and caveats: It is likely that the observed cluster of highly shared sequence variants was a sequencing artifact.

The source material was PBMCs. The source is a man aged 35 to 55 in good health and CMV-seronegative. J is TRBJ2-5 and V is TRBV9, with D possibly matching TRBD2 (6 bases). CDR3 nucleotides: TGTGCCAGCAGCGTAGGTCGGGGGATAAGGGTGGAGACCCAGTACTTC. This sequence encodes CASSVGRGIRVETQYF. Filled out from reference TRBV9 and TRBJ2-5, the complete variable domain reads DSGVTQTPKHLITATGQRVTLRCSPRSGDLSVYWYQQSLDQGLQFLIQYYNGEERAKGNILERFSAQQFPDLHSELNLSSLELGDSALYFCASSVGRGIRVETQYFGPGTRLLVL.